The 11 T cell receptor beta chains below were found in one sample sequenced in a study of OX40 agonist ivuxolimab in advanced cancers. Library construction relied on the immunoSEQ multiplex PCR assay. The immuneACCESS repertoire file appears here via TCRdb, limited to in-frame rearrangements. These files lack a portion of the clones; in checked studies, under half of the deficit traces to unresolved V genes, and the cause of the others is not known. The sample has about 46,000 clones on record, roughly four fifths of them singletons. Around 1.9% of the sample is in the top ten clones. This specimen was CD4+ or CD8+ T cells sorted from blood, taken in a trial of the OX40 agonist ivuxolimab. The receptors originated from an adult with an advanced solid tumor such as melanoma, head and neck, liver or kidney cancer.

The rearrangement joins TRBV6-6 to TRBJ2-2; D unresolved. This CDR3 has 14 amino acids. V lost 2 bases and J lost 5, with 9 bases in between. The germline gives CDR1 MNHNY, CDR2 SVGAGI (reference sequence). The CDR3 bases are TGTGCCAGCAGTTACGGTGGGCGGACCGGGGAGCTGTTTTTT. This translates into CASSYGGRTGELFF.

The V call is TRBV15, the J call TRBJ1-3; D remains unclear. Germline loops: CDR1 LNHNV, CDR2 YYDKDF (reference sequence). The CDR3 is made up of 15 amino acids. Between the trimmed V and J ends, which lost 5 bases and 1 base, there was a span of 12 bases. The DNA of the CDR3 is TGTGCCACCAGCCGGGCTGGGAATTCTGGAAACACCATATATTTT. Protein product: CATSRAGNSGNTIYF. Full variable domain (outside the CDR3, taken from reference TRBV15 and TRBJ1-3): DAMVIQNPRYQVTQFGKPVTLSCSQTLNHNVMYWYQQKSSQAPKLLFHYYDKDFNNEADTPDNFQSRRPNTSFCFLDIRSPGLGDTAMYLCATSRAGNSGNTIYFGEGSWLTVV.

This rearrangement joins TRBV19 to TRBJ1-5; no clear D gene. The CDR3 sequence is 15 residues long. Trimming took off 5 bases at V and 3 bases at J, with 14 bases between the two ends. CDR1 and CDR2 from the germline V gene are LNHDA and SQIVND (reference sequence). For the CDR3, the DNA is TGTGCCAGTAGTTTCCTACCTAACACCAATCAGCCCCAGCATTTT. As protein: CASSFLPNTNQPQHF.

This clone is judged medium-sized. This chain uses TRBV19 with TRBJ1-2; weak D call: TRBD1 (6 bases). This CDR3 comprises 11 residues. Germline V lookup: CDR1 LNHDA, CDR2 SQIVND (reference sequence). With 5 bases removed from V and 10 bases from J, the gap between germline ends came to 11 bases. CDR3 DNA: TGTGCCAGTAGTCAGGGGTTGCTCTACACCTTC. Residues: CASSQGLLYTF.

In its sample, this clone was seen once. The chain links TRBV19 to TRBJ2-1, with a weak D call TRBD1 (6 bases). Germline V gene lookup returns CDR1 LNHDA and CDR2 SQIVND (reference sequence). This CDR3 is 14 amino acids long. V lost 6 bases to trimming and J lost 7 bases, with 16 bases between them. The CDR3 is CASRRAGAGNEQFF. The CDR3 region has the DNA TGTGCCAGTAGAAGGGCAGGGGCTGGGAATGAGCAGTTCTTC.

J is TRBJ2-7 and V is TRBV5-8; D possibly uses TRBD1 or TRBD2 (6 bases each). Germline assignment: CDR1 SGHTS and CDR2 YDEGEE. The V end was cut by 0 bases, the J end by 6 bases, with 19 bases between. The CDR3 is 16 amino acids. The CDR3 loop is CASSLAWGAAMGEQYF. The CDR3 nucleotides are TGTGCCAGCAGCTTGGCATGGGGGGCCGCTATGGGCGAGCAGTACTTC.

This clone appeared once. This chain's CDR3 is CSFLVGETQYF. The CDR3 DNA sequence: TGCAGCTTTTTAGTAGGAGAGACCCAGTACTTC. This rearrangement joins TRBV29-1 to TRBJ2-5; D unclear. With 8 bases removed from V and 4 bases from J, the gap between germline ends came to 11 bases. From germline, CDR1 is SQVTM and CDR2 ANQGSEA. This CDR3 is built from 11 residues.

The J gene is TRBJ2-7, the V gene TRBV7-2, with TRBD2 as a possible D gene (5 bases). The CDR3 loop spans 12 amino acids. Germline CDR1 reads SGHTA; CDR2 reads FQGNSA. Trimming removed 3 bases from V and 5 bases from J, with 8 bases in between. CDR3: CASSLSGNEQYF. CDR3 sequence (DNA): TGTGCCAGCAGCTTGTCGGGGAACGAGCAGTACTTC.

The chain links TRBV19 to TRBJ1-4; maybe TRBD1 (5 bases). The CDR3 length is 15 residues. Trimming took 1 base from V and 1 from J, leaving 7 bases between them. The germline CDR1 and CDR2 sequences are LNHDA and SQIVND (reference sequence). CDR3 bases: TGTGCCAGTAGTATAGTTGGGGGAACTAATGAAAAACTGTTTTTT. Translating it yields CASSIVGGTNEKLFF.

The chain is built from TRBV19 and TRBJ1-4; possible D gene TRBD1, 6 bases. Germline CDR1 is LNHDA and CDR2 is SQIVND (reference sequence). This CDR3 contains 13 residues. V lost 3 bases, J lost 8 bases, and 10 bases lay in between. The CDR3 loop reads CASSIGQKEKLFF. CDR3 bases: TGTGCCAGTAGTATCGGACAGAAAGAAAAACTGTTTTTT.

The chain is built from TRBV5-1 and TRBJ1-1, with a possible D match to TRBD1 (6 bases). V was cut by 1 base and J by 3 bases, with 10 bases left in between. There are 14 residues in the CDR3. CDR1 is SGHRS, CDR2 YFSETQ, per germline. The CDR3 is CASSLTGWDTEAFF. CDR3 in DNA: TGCGCCAGCAGCTTGACAGGGTGGGACACTGAAGCTTTCTTT. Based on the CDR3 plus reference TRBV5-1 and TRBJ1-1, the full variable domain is KAGVTQTPRYLIKTRGQQVTLSCSPISGHRSVSWYQQTPGQGLQFLFEYFSETQRNKGNFPGRFSGRQFSNSRSEMNVSTLELGDSALYLCASSLTGWDTEAFFGQGTRLTVV.